This is a list of T cell receptor beta chains from one sample in a study of blood T cell repertoires in COVID-19. TCRdb keeps only in-frame clones here, not all; method: immunoSEQ multiplex PCR. This sample has more than 200,000 clones, with around nine tenths found just once. The specimen was PBMCs or T cells enriched from blood (not recorded which). The receptors were sampled from a woman aged 25 to 39 who had recovered from COVID-19. CDR3s include the opening cysteine and the closing phenylalanine or tryptophan. The D gene is left open where the match is weak. Not all rows give a size; the values are once, few, many and, for expanded clones, a class.

v_call: TRBV9; j_call: TRBJ2-5; clone_size: .; d_call: .; cdr3_length: 14; cdr3_nt: TGTGCCAGCAGCGTAGCCGGGGGACCCGAGACCCAGTACTTC; cdr3_aa: CASSVAGGPETQYF
v_call: TRBV6-1; j_call: TRBJ1-2; clone_size: .; d_call: .; cdr3_length: 13; cdr3_nt: TGTGCCAGCAGTGAAACCCTCCGGTATGGCTACACCTTC; cdr3_aa: CASSETLRYGYTF
v_call: TRBV11-2; j_call: TRBJ2-3; clone_size: .; d_call: TRBD2; cdr3_length: 15; cdr3_nt: TGTGCCAGCAGCTTAGCCCTAGCGGGAGGAGATACGCAGTATTTT; cdr3_aa: CASSLALAGGDTQYF
v_call: TRBV3-1/TRBV3-2; j_call: TRBJ2-2; clone_size: .; d_call: TRBD2; cdr3_length: 15; cdr3_nt: TGTGCCAGCAGCTCCTGGACTAGCAGTACCGGGGAGCTGTTTTTT; cdr3_aa: CASSSWTSSTGELFF
v_call: TRBV2; j_call: TRBJ1-6; clone_size: .; d_call: .; cdr3_length: 11; cdr3_nt: TGTGCCAGCAGGGCCCAATCACCCCTCCACTTT; cdr3_aa: CASRAQSPLHF
v_call: TRBV5-1; j_call: TRBJ2-5; clone_size: few; d_call: TRBD2; cdr3_length: 14; cdr3_nt: TGCGCCAGCAGTAGCGGGAGTGGGCAAGAGACCCAGTACTTC; cdr3_aa: CASSSGSGQETQYF
v_call: TRBV19; j_call: TRBJ1-4; clone_size: .; d_call: TRBD1; cdr3_length: 16; cdr3_nt: TGTGCCAGTAGCCTACCGGGACAGGGGGCGAGTGAAAAACTGTTTTTT; cdr3_aa: CASSLPGQGASEKLFF
v_call: TRBV28; j_call: TRBJ1-2; clone_size: .; d_call: .; cdr3_length: 13; cdr3_nt: TGTGCCAGCAGCGTACAGATTAACTATGGCTACACCTTC; cdr3_aa: CASSVQINYGYTF
v_call: TRBV27; j_call: TRBJ2-1; clone_size: once; d_call: TRBD2; cdr3_length: 14; cdr3_nt: TGTGCCAGCAGTTTGCTAGCGGGCAACAATGAGCAGTTCTTC; cdr3_aa: CASSLLAGNNEQFF
v_call: TRBV27; j_call: TRBJ1-1; clone_size: .; d_call: TRBD1; cdr3_length: 16; cdr3_nt: TGTGCCAGCAGTGATGTAAACAGGGGGCTGGGAACTGAAGCTTTCTTT; cdr3_aa: CASSDVNRGLGTEAFF
v_call: TRBV5-6; j_call: TRBJ2-1; clone_size: .; d_call: .; cdr3_length: 12; cdr3_nt: TGTGCCAGCAGCTTGGGGGCAATTGAGCAGTTCTTC; cdr3_aa: CASSLGAIEQFF
v_call: TRBV6-2/TRBV6-3; j_call: TRBJ2-5; clone_size: .; d_call: TRBD2; cdr3_length: 14; cdr3_nt: TGTGCCAGCAGTACACTAGCGGGTGAAGAGACCCAGTACTTC; cdr3_aa: CASSTLAGEETQYF
v_call: TRBV19; j_call: TRBJ2-1; clone_size: .; d_call: TRBD2; cdr3_length: 16; cdr3_nt: TGTGCCAGTACCGATGGGTGGCTAGCGGGAGGGAATGAGCAGTTCTTC; cdr3_aa: CASTDGWLAGGNEQFF
v_call: TRBV28; j_call: TRBJ1-5; clone_size: few; d_call: TRBD1; cdr3_length: 16; cdr3_nt: TGTGCCAGCAGTTCTCCGGGACAGCCTAGCAATCAGCCCCAGCATTTT; cdr3_aa: CASSSPGQPSNQPQHF
v_call: TRBV6-2/TRBV6-3; j_call: TRBJ2-1; clone_size: .; d_call: TRBD2; cdr3_length: 13; cdr3_nt: TGTGCCAGCAGTTATTCTAGCGGAAATGAGCAGTTCTTC; cdr3_aa: CASSYSSGNEQFF
v_call: TRBV7-6; j_call: TRBJ2-1; clone_size: .; d_call: TRBD2; cdr3_length: 15; cdr3_nt: TGTGCCAGCAGCTCCCCTCCGGGAGGGTACAATGAGCAGTTCTTC; cdr3_aa: CASSSPPGGYNEQFF
v_call: TRBV5-6; j_call: TRBJ1-1; clone_size: .; d_call: .; cdr3_length: 13; cdr3_nt: TGTGCCAGCAGCTCAACTACTGTAACTGAAGCTTTCTTT; cdr3_aa: CASSSTTVTEAFF
v_call: TRBV4-3; j_call: TRBJ2-1; clone_size: .; d_call: .; cdr3_length: 16; cdr3_nt: TGCGCCAGCAGCCAAGACGGGTCGACCGGCTGGAATGAGCAGTTCTTC; cdr3_aa: CASSQDGSTGWNEQFF
v_call: TRBV29-1; j_call: TRBJ1-2; clone_size: .; d_call: .; cdr3_length: 15; cdr3_nt: TGCAGCGTCCTACCCCATGGGACAAGGGACTATGGCTACACCTTC; cdr3_aa: CSVLPHGTRDYGYTF
v_call: TRBV7-2; j_call: TRBJ1-1; clone_size: .; d_call: .; cdr3_length: 15; cdr3_nt: TGTGCCAGCAGCTTAGTCCCAGGAACCAACACTGAAGCTTTCTTT; cdr3_aa: CASSLVPGTNTEAFF
v_call: TRBV11-2; j_call: TRBJ2-2; clone_size: .; d_call: TRBD1; cdr3_length: 14; cdr3_nt: TGTGCCAGCCGTGGACAGGGGGCATCCGGGGAGCTGTTTTTT; cdr3_aa: CASRGQGASGELFF
v_call: TRBV19; j_call: TRBJ1-4; clone_size: .; d_call: .; cdr3_length: 14; cdr3_nt: TGTGCCAGTAGTATCGTCAGATCTAATGAAAAACTGTTTTTT; cdr3_aa: CASSIVRSNEKLFF
v_call: TRBV18; j_call: TRBJ1-2; clone_size: .; d_call: .; cdr3_length: 12; cdr3_nt: TGTGCCAGCCAGACACAGGGCGATGGCTACACCTTC; cdr3_aa: CASQTQGDGYTF
v_call: TRBV6-1; j_call: TRBJ2-7; clone_size: .; d_call: TRBD2; cdr3_length: 15; cdr3_nt: TGTGCCAGCAGTGAAGTGGGGACTAGCTCCTACGAGCAGTACTTC; cdr3_aa: CASSEVGTSSYEQYF
v_call: TRBV6-5; j_call: TRBJ2-1; clone_size: .; d_call: .; cdr3_length: 15; cdr3_nt: TGTGCCAGCAGCGCCCCTAGGGGCTCCTACAATGAGCAGTTCTTC; cdr3_aa: CASSAPRGSYNEQFF
v_call: TRBV15; j_call: TRBJ2-1; clone_size: .; d_call: .; cdr3_length: 17; cdr3_nt: TGTGCCACCAGCAGCCCCCAACGGGGGGCCTCCTACAATGAGCAGTTCTTC; cdr3_aa: CATSSPQRGASYNEQFF
v_call: TRBV28; j_call: TRBJ2-1; clone_size: .; d_call: TRBD1; cdr3_length: 21; cdr3_nt: TGTGCCAGCACCCGGGACAGGGTTTGGAGTGAGTCCGGGGGCTCCTACAATGAGCAGTTCTTC; cdr3_aa: CASTRDRVWSESGGSYNEQFF
v_call: TRBV9; j_call: TRBJ1-1; clone_size: .; d_call: .; cdr3_length: 12; cdr3_nt: TGTGCCAGCGCCGGGGTCAAAACTGAAGCTTTCTTT; cdr3_aa: CASAGVKTEAFF
v_call: TRBV15; j_call: TRBJ2-1; clone_size: .; d_call: TRBD2; cdr3_length: 12; cdr3_nt: TGTGCCACCCGGGGGGGAAACAATGAGCAGTTCTTC; cdr3_aa: CATRGGNNEQFF
v_call: TRBV6-2/TRBV6-3; j_call: TRBJ2-4; clone_size: few; d_call: TRBD2; cdr3_length: 16; cdr3_nt: TGTGCCAGCAGCCACGGACTAGGTCCGGGTTTATACATTCAGTACTTC; cdr3_aa: CASSHGLGPGLYIQYF